A single sample gave rise to the 26 T cell receptor beta chains below, sequenced in a study of a mutant IDH1 vaccine in newly diagnosed glioma. Regarding time point: baseline, week 1 (first vaccination visit). Described treatment: pre-vaccination baseline after standard-of-care therapy. TCRdb keeps only in-frame clones here, not all; method: immunoSEQ multiplex PCR. Of about 24,000 clones listed, 91% are singletons. Specimen: PBMCs, collected from a glioma patient treated with radiotherapy, temozolomide or both. All receptors come from a man aged 25-40 years with glioma.

The genes are TRBV4-1 and TRBJ1-4; D is uncertain. CDR3 length: 16 residues. Germline V CDR1 and CDR2: MGHRA, YSYEKL. The V and J ends lost 2 bases and 4 bases respectively, with 14 bases between them. CDR3: CASSQSLVISNEKLFF. The DNA of the CDR3 is TGCGCCAGCAGCCAAAGTCTGGTGATCAGTAATGAAAAACTGTTTTTT.

The J gene is TRBJ1-5, the V gene TRBV5-5; the match to TRBD1 covers 7 bases. This CDR3 is built from 15 residues. With 4 bases clipped from V and 0 bases from J, the junction kept 4 bases outside the gene matches. Germline loops: CDR1 SGHKS, CDR2 YYEKEE (reference sequence). This CDR3 reads CASSQGTVSNQPQHF. The CDR3 DNA is TGTGCCAGCAGCCAAGGGACAGTTAGCAATCAGCCCCAGCATTTT. The full variable domain, completed using reference TRBV5-5 and TRBJ1-5, is DAGVTQSPTHLIKTRGQQVTLRCSPISGHKSVSWYQQVLGQGPQFIFQYYEKEERGRGNFPDRFSARQFPNYSSELNVNALLLGDSALYLCASSQGTVSNQPQHFGDGTRLSIL.

This chain uses TRBV5-1 with TRBJ2-5; D gene unclear. V dropped 0 bases and J dropped 5 bases, with 8 bases sitting between them. Germline assignment: CDR1 SGHRS and CDR2 YFSETQ. This CDR3 comprises 13 residues. In nucleotides, the CDR3 is TGCGCCAGCAGCTTGGGCGCCGAGGAGACCCAGTACTTC. Translated: CASSLGAEETQYF.

The sample holds one count of this clone. The V and J genes are TRBV6-7 and TRBJ2-7; 10 nucleotides agree with TRBD2. TRBV6-7 is an ORF, with its function uncertain. V dropped 5 bases and J dropped 6; count of bases not matched to a gene: 10. This CDR3 spans 15 amino acids. The CDR3 here is CASSKYTGLAFEQYF. Here the CDR3 DNA reads TGTGCCAGCAGTAAATACACGGGACTAGCGTTCGAGCAGTACTTC.

The V gene is TRBV4-1, the J gene TRBJ1-1; D might be TRBD1 (5 bases). The CDR3 spans 16 residues. V lost 0 bases, J lost 7 bases, and 18 bases lay in between. Germline CDR1 MGHRA, CDR2 YSYEKL. The CDR3 nucleotides are TGCGCCAGCAGCCAAGATTTCAGGGCCAACATCGATGAAGCTTTCTTT. Translated, it gives CASSQDFRANIDEAFF.

V usage is TRBV10-3 and J usage is TRBJ2-7; unclear D gene. CDR1 ENHRY and CDR2 SYGVKD come from the germline V gene. V lost 0 bases to trimming and J lost 2 bases, with 8 bases between them. The CDR3 covers 14 residues. CDR3 nucleotide sequence: TGTGCCATCAGTGAGTCGACGGTAGCCTACGAGCAGTACTTC. Protein: CAISESTVAYEQYF.

The J gene is TRBJ1-1, the V gene TRBV7-9; D may be TRBD1 (6 bases). The ends were cut back, 5 bases at V and 6 bases at J, with 16 bases in the middle. Germline CDR1 is SEHNR and CDR2 is FQNEAQ (reference sequence). The CDR3 consists of 14 residues. The CDR3: CASSPPVDRPEAFF. CDR3 DNA sequence: TGTGCCAGCAGCCCCCCAGTTGACAGGCCTGAAGCTTTCTTT.

V and J are TRBV5-1 and TRBJ1-1; D is ambiguous. V shed 7 bases and J shed 1 base, with 11 bases lying between them. The CDR3 runs 13 residues. Germline values: CDR1 SGHRS, CDR2 YFSETQ. The CDR3 reads CASAQRENTEAFF. The DNA for the CDR3 is TGCGCCAGCGCTCAGCGGGAGAACACTGAAGCTTTCTTT.

V is TRBV11-2 and J is TRBJ1-1, with D unresolved. CDR3 length: 14 amino acids. CDR1 is SGHAT and CDR2 is FQNNGV in the germline V gene. The V end lost 4 bases, the J end lost 0 bases, and 9 bases lay between the germline ends. CDR3 residues: CASSSRSMNTEAFF. CDR3 DNA sequence: TGTGCCAGCAGCTCCCGGAGCATGAACACTGAAGCTTTCTTT. The complete variable domain, with remaining parts taken from reference TRBV11-2 and TRBJ1-1, reads EAGVAQSPRYKIIEKRQSVAFWCNPISGHATLYWYQQILGQGPKLLIQFQNNGVVDDSQLPKDRFSAERLKGVDSTLKIQPAKLEDSAVYLCASSSRSMNTEAFFGQGTRLTVV.

This chain links TRBV19 with TRBJ2-1; 8 nucleotides line up with TRBD2. This CDR3 has 16 amino acids. V lost 6 bases and J lost 6; bases outside the gene matches: 13. Germline loops: CDR1 LNHDA, CDR2 SQIVND (reference sequence). The CDR3 region is CASSRPGTSGTNEQFF. For the CDR3, the DNA is TGTGCCAGTAGCCGACCCGGGACTAGTGGAACCAATGAGCAGTTCTTC.

The CDR3 loop is CASSPRTGRNTEAFF. CDR3 coding DNA: TGTGCCAGCAGTCCTCGGACAGGGAGGAACACTGAAGCTTTCTTT. The chain links TRBV2 to TRBJ1-1; 8 bases are a match to TRBD1. The CDR3 sequence is 15 residues long. The V gene end was trimmed by 5 bases and the J gene end by 1 base; junction bases not matched to a gene: 6. CDR1 is SNHLY, CDR2 FYNNEI, per germline.

The chain links TRBV5-5 to TRBJ1-3; D is ambiguous. The CDR3 covers 17 residues. Looked up from germline, CDR1 is SGHKS and CDR2 is YYEKEE (reference sequence). Deletions cut 4 bases from V and 0 bases from J, with 17 bases between. CDR3 bases: TGTGCCAGCAGCCCCTTCGTTGAGGTCTCCTCTGGAAACACCATATATTTT. Its protein product is CASSPFVEVSSGNTIYF.

This rearrangement joins TRBV11-2 to TRBJ1-2, with TRBD1 as a possible D gene (6 bases). The germline V gene has CDR1 SGHAT and CDR2 FQNNGV. This CDR3 contains 15 residues. Trimming removed 2 bases from V and 5 bases from J, with 15 bases in between. The CDR3 loop is CASSLTWGARYGYTF. The CDR3 nucleotides are TGTGCCAGCAGCTTAACGTGGGGGGCGCGATATGGCTACACCTTC.

The CDR3 coding sequence is TGTGCCAGCAGTCCCTCTCGGCGGGAGGGCCTTTCCTACGAGCAGTACTTC. It translates to CASSPSRREGLSYEQYF. V usage is TRBV27 and J usage is TRBJ2-7, with 9 bases aligning to TRBD2. CDR3 size: 17 residues. J was trimmed by 1 base and V by 5 bases; bases with no gene match: 12. Germline CDR1 MNHEY, CDR2 SMNVEV (reference sequence).

This clone was found a few times. V gene TRBV14 combines with J gene TRBJ2-2, with 7 bases that match TRBD2. CDR1 SGHDN and CDR2 FVKESK come from the germline V gene. The length of the CDR3 is 16 residues. With V trimmed by 4 bases and J by 2 bases, 7 bases remained unmatched. The CDR3 loop is CASSPELAGNTGELFF. In DNA form, the CDR3 reads TGTGCCAGCAGCCCGGAGTTAGCGGGCAACACCGGGGAGCTGTTTTTT.

The chain combines TRBV7-2 with TRBJ2-7; TRBD2 matches 8 bases. CDR3 length: 17 amino acids. Per the germline V gene, CDR1 is SGHTA and CDR2 is FQGNSA. Trimming removed 5 bases from V and 2 bases from J; junction bases left unmatched: 14. The CDR3 is CASSVYRSGGTPYEQYF. The CDR3 nucleotides are TGTGCCAGCAGCGTATACCGCAGCGGGGGAACTCCCTACGAGCAGTACTTC.

This clone appeared a single time. This rearrangement joins TRBV5-1 to TRBJ2-5; weak D call: TRBD1 (6 bases). Trimming pared 1 base from V and 4 bases from J, leaving 11 bases between. Germline lookup yields CDR1 SGHRS and CDR2 YFSETQ. This CDR3 is 14 amino acids long. In DNA, the CDR3 is TGCGCCAGCAGCTTGTGGGGGCCCGGAGAGACCCAGTACTTC. Protein: CASSLWGPGETQYF.

This chain links TRBV5-1 with TRBJ1-2; D uncertain. From germline, CDR1 is SGHRS and CDR2 YFSETQ. The CDR3 is 13 residues long. V was clipped by 0 bases and J by 6 bases, with 9 bases between them. DNA for the CDR3: TGCGCCAGCAGCTTGGTAGCCGGAGATGGCTACACCTTC. Its translation: CASSLVAGDGYTF.

The chain couples TRBV18 to TRBJ1-5, with D unresolved. The CDR3 spans 14 residues. Trimming cost V 3 bases and J 1 base, with 7 bases left between them. In germline, CDR1 is KGHSH, CDR2 LQKENI. The CDR3 nucleotides are TGTGCCAGCTCACCGGAGTCGAGCAATCAGCCCCAGCATTTT. This translates into CASSPESSNQPQHF.

V is TRBV2 and J is TRBJ2-5; 14 nucleotides agree with TRBD2. The CDR3 spans 16 residues. The ends lost 1 base at V and 4 bases at J; junction bases unmatched: 2. Germline assignment: CDR1 SNHLY and CDR2 FYNNEI. The CDR3 region has the DNA TGTGCCAGCAGTGAAGGACTAGCGGGAGGGGGAGAGACCCAGTACTTC. Its translation: CASSEGLAGGGETQYF.

The chain joins TRBV2 to TRBJ2-5; D is unresolved. V lost 11 bases to trimming and J lost 2 bases, with 9 bases between them. The CDR3 sequence is 11 residues long. Germline CDR1 SNHLY, CDR2 FYNNEI. As DNA, the CDR3 is TGTGCCGGCAAATTTCAAGAGACCCAGTACTTC. Its translation: CAGKFQETQYF.

Only a few counts were recorded for this clone. This chain links TRBV5-1 with TRBJ1-3; D gene unclear. Germline V gene lookup returns CDR1 SGHRS and CDR2 YFSETQ. The CDR3 has 15 residues. Trimming shortened V by 0 bases and J by 4 bases, and 11 bases separated the two germline ends. The CDR3 is CASSLEGNRGNTIYF. Written as DNA, the CDR3 is TGCGCCAGCAGCTTGGAAGGGAATCGAGGAAACACCATATATTTT.

This sequence joins TRBV18 and TRBJ2-3; D is possibly TRBD1 (7 bases). The CDR3 extends over 14 amino acids. Germline CDR1 KGHSH, CDR2 LQKENI. The V end was cut by 10 bases, the J end by 4 bases, with 18 bases between. The CDR3 coding sequence is TGTGCCACTTCAACAGTCAGGGGGGCAGATACGCAGTATTTT. Translating it yields CATSTVRGADTQYF.

This sequence joins TRBV6-5 and TRBJ1-1; unclear D gene. Trimming shortened V by 0 bases and J by 5 bases, and 7 bases separated the two germline ends. The CDR3 covers 13 residues. The V gene's germline CDR1 is MNHEY and CDR2 SVGAGI. The DNA for the CDR3 is TGTGCCAGCAGTTACTCAGGGTGGACTGAAGCTTTCTTT. It is translated as CASSYSGWTEAFF.

V and J are TRBV6-4 and TRBJ1-1, with 7 positions matching TRBD1. V lost 4 bases and J lost 5; bases outside the gene matches: 7. The CDR3 has 14 amino acids. From germline, CDR1 is MRHNA and CDR2 SNTAGT. CDR3 residues: CASSVEQGRTEAFF. CDR3 bases: TGTGCCAGCAGTGTCGAACAGGGGAGAACTGAAGCTTTCTTT.

The genes are TRBV7-7 and TRBJ2-1; 9 bases align to TRBD2. This CDR3 has 16 residues. After removal of 4 bases from V and 4 bases from J, the junction contained 8 bases not matched to a gene. Germline assignment: CDR1 SSHAT and CDR2 FNYEAQ (reference sequence). CDR3 residues: CASSSQGLAGYNEQFF. The CDR3 DNA sequence: TGTGCCAGCAGCTCCCAGGGGCTAGCGGGGTACAATGAGCAGTTCTTC.